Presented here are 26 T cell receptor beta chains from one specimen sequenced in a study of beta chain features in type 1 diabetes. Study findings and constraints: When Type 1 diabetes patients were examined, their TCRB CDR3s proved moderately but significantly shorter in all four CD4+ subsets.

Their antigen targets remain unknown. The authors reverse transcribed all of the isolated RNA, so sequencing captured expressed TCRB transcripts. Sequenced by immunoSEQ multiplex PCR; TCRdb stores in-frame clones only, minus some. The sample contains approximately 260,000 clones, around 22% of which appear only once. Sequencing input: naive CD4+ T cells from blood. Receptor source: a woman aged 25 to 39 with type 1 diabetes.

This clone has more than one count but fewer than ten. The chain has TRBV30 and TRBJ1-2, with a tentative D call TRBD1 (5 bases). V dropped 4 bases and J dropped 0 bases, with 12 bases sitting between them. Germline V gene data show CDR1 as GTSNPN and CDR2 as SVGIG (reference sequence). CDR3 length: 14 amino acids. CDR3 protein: CAWIGAGANYGYTF. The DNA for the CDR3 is TGTGCCTGGATTGGTGCGGGGGCTAACTATGGCTACACCTTC.

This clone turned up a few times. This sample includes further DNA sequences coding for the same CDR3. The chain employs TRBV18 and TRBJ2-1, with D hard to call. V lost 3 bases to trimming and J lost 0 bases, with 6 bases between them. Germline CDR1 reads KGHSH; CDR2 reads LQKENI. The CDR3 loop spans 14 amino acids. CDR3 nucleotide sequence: TGTGCCAGCTCACCGACTCGCTCCTACAATGAGCAGTTCTTC. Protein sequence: CASSPTRSYNEQFF.

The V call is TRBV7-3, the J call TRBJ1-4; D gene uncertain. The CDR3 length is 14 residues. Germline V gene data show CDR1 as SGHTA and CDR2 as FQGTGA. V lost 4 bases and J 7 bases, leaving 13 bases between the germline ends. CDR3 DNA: TGTGCCAGCAGCTCCCATCGGGTAATTGAAAAACTGTTTTTT. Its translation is CASSSHRVIEKLFF.

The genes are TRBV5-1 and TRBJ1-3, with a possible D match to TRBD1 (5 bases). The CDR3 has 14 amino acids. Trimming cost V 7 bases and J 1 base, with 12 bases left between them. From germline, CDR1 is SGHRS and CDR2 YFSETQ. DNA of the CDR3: TGCGCCAGCCGTAGGACATTTTCTGGAAACACCATATATTTT. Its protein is CASRRTFSGNTIYF.

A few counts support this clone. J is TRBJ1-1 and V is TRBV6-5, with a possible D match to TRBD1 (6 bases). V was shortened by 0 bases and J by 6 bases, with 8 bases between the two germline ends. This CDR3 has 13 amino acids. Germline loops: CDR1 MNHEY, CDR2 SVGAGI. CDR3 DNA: TGTGCCAGCAGTTACTCTGGGGGCTCTGAAGCTTTCTTT. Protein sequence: CASSYSGGSEAFF.

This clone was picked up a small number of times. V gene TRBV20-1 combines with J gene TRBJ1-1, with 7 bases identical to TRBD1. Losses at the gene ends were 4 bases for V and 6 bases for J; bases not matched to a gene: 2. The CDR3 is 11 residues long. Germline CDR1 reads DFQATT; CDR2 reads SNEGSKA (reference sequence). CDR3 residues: CSATGQAEAFF. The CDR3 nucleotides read TGCAGTGCTACTGGACAGGCTGAAGCTTTCTTT.

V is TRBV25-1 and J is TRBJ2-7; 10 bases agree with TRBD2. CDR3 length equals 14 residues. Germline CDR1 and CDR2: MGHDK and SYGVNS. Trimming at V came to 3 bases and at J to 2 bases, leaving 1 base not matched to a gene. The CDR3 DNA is TGTGCCAGCAGTGAGGGACTAGCGACCTACGAGCAGTACTTC. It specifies CASSEGLATYEQYF.

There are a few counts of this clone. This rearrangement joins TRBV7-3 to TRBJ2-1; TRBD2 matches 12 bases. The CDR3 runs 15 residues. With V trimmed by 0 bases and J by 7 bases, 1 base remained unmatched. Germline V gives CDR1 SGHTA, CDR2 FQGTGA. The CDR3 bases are TGTGCCAGCAGCTTAACGACTAGCGGGAGTAATGAGCAGTTCTTC. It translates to CASSLTTSGSNEQFF.

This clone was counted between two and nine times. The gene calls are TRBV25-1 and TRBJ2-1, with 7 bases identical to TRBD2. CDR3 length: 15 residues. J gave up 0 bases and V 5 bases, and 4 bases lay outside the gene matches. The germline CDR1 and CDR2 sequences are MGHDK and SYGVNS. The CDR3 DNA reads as TGTGCCAGCAGTTATCAGCGGGGCTCCTACAATGAGCAGTTCTTC. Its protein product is CASSYQRGSYNEQFF.

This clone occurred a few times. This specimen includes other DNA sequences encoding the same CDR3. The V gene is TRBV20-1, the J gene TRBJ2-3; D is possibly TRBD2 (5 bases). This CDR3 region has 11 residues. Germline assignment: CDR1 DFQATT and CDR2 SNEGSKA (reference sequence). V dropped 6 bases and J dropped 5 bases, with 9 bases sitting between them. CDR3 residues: CSALRGDTQYF. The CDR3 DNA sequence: TGCAGTGCCCTACGGGGAGATACGCAGTATTTT.

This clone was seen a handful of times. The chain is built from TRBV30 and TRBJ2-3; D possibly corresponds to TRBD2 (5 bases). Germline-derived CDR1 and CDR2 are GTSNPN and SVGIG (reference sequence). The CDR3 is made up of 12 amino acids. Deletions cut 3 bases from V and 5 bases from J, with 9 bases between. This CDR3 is CAWSRGVDTQYF. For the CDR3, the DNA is TGTGCCTGGAGCCGGGGAGTAGATACGCAGTATTTT.

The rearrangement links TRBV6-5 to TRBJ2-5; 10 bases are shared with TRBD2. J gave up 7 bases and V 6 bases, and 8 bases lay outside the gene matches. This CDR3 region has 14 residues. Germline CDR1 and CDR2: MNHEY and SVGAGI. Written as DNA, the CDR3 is TGTGCCAGCAGCGTAGCGGGAGGCCCGTGGACCCAGTACTTC. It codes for CASSVAGGPWTQYF.

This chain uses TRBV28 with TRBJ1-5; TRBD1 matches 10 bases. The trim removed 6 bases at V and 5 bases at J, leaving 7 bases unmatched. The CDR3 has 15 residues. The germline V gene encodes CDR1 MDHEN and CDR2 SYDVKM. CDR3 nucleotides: TGTGCCAGCAGACCCGGACAGGGGGGCTATCAGCCCCAGCATTTT. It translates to CASRPGQGGYQPQHF.

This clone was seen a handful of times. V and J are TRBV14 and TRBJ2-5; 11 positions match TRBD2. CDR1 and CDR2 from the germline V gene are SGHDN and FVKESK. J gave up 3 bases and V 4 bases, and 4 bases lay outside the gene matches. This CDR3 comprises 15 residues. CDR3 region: CASSRMGLAEETQYF. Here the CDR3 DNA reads TGTGCCAGCAGCCGTATGGGACTAGCGGAAGAGACCCAGTACTTC.

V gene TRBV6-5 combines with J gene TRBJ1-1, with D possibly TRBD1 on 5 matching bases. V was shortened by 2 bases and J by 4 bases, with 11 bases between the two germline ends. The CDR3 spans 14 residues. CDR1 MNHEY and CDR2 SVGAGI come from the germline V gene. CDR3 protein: CASSYGNGGTEAFF. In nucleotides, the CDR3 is TGTGCCAGCAGTTACGGGAACGGGGGCACTGAAGCTTTCTTT.

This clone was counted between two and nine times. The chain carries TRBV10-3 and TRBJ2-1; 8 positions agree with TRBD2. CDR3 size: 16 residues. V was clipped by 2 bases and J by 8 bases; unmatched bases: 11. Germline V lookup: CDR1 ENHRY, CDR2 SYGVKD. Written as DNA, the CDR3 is TGTGCCATCAGTGAGGGAGGTGGCGGGAGGAGCGATGAGCAGTTCTTC. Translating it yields CAISEGGGGRSDEQFF.

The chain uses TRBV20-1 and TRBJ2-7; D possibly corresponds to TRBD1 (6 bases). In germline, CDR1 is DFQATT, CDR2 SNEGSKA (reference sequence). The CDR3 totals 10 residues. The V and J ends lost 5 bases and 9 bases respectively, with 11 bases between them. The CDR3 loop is CSAWTEAQYF. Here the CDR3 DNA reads TGCAGTGCTTGGACAGAGGCGCAGTACTTC.

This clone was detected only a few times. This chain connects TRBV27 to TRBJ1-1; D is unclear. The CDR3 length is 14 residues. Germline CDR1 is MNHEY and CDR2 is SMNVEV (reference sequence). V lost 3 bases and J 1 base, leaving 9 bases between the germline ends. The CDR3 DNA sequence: TGTGCCAGCAGTTTTGAGGCAGAGAACACTGAAGCTTTCTTT. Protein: CASSFEAENTEAFF.

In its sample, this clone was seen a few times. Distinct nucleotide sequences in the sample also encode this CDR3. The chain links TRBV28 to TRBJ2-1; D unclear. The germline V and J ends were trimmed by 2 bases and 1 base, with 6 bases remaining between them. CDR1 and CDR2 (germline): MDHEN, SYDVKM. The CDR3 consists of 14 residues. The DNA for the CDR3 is TGTGCCAGCAGTTTAAGCTTATCCTACAATGAGCAGTTCTTC. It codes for CASSLSLSYNEQFF.

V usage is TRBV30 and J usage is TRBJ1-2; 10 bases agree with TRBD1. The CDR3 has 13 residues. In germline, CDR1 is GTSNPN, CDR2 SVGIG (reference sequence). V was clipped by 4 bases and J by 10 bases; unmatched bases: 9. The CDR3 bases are TGTGCCTGGACTTACTGGGACAGGGGAGACTACACCTTC. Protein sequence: CAWTYWDRGDYTF.

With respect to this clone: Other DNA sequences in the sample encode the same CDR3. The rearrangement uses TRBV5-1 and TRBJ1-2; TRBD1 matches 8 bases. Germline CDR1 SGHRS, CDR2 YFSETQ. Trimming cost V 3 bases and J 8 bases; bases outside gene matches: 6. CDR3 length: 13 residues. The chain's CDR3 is CASSSGQGDGYTF. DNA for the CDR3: TGCGCCAGCAGCTCCGGACAGGGAGACGGCTACACCTTC.

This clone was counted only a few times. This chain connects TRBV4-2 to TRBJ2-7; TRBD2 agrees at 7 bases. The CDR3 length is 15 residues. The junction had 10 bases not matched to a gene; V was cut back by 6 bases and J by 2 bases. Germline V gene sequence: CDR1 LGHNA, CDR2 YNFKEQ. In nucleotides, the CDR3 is TGTGCCAGCAGTCCGAGTGGGAGGGCTCCCTACGAGCAGTACTTC. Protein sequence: CASSPSGRAPYEQYF.

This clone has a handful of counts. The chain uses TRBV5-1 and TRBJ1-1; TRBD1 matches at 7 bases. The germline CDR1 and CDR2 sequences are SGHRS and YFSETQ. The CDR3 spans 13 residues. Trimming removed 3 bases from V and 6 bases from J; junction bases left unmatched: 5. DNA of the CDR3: TGCGCCAGCAGCTATGGACAGGTCGCTGAAGCTTTCTTT. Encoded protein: CASSYGQVAEAFF.

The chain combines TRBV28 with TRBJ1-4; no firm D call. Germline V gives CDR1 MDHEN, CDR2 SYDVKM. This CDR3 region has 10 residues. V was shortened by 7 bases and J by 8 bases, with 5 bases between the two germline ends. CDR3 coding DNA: TGTGCCAGCAAGCAAGAAAAACTGTTTTTT. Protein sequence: CASKQEKLFF.

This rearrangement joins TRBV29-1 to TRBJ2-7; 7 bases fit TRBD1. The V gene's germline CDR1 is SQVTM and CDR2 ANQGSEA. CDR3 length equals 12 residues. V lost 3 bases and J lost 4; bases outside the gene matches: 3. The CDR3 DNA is TGCAGCGTTGAGACAGGGCGATACGAGCAGTACTTC. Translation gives CSVETGRYEQYF.

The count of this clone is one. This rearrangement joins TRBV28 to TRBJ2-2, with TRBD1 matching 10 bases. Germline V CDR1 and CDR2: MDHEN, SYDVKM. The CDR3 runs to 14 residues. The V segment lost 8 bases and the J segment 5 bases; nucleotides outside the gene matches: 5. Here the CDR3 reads CASLTGGGTGELFF. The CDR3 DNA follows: TGTGCCAGCTTGACAGGGGGCGGGACCGGGGAGCTGTTTTTT.